A single sample gave rise to the 25 T cell receptor beta chains below, sequenced in a study of metastatic and nonmetastatic thyroid tumors. Ahead of thyroid surgery, no patient had received treatment of any kind. TCRdb re-called clones from the PCR reads using MiXCR. The sample includes about 38,000 clones, about 26% of them seen just once. The sample was blood. The origin of the receptors is a male donor with papillary thyroid cancer or a benign thyroid nodule (not recorded which). Some clones in this sample may be carry-over from other donors' samples.

V and J are TRBV5-1 and TRBJ2-7; D uncertain. Trimming left V 0 bases short and J 6 bases short, with 16 bases between. Looked up from germline, CDR1 is SGHRS and CDR2 is YFSETQ. The length of the CDR3 is 15 residues. This CDR3 reads CASSLEVPGSREQYF. CDR3 bases: TGCGCCAGCAGCTTGGAAGTCCCGGGCTCCCGCGAGCAGTACTTC.

This clone has just a few counts. This chain joins TRBV27 and TRBJ2-1, with 9 bases that match TRBD2. Trimming took 7 bases from V and 10 from J; bases not matched to a gene: 14. The CDR3 is 15 amino acids. Germline assignment: CDR1 MNHEY and CDR2 SMNVEV (reference sequence). The CDR3 protein is CASTRWAGGPVEQFF. CDR3 nucleotide sequence: TGTGCCAGCACCCGGTGGGCGGGAGGGCCGGTCGAGCAGTTCTTC.

The V call is TRBV6-2 or TRBV6-3, the J call TRBJ2-1, with D possibly matching TRBD2 (6 bases). V was clipped by 6 bases and J by 2 bases, with 14 bases between them. Germline V gene sequence: CDR1 MNHEY, CDR2 SVGEGT. The CDR3 consists of 15 residues. CDR3 sequence reads: CASRPIAEPYNEQFF. In DNA form, the CDR3 reads TGTGCCAGCAGACCTATAGCGGAACCCTACAATGAGCAGTTCTTC.

This sequence joins TRBV5-1 and TRBJ2-1; D not resolved. This CDR3 region has 15 residues. Looked up from germline, CDR1 is SGHRS and CDR2 is YFSETQ. The germline V and J ends were trimmed by 1 base and 0 bases, with 8 bases remaining between them. The DNA of the CDR3 is TGCGCCAGCAGCTTGACTCCGAGCTCCTACAATGAGCAGTTCTTC. Translation gives CASSLTPSSYNEQFF.

This clone was seen a few times. The chain couples TRBV19 to TRBJ2-1; D tentatively reads TRBD1 or TRBD2 (5 bases each). V gave up 7 bases and J gave up 0 bases, with 16 bases separating them. The germline V gene encodes CDR1 LNHDA and CDR2 SQIVND (reference sequence). CDR3 length equals 16 residues. CDR3 sequence (DNA): TGTGCCAGTACCCCCTCCACCGGGACCTCCTACAATGAGCAGTTCTTC. As protein: CASTPSTGTSYNEQFF.

The V and J genes are TRBV5-1 and TRBJ2-6, with TRBD2 matching over 8 bases. This CDR3 has 19 residues. Germline CDR1 and CDR2: SGHRS and YFSETQ. V shed 0 bases and J 0 bases; nucleotides not matched to a gene: 8. In DNA, the CDR3 is TGCGCCAGCAGCTTGGCCGGGAGGGCCGTTCTCTCTGGGGCCAACGTCCTGACTTTC. It yields the protein CASSLAGRAVLSGANVLTF.

This clone was detected ten times or more. The chain carries TRBV28 and TRBJ2-7, with a tentative D call TRBD2 (5 bases). The germline V and J ends were trimmed by 5 bases and 6 bases, with 14 bases remaining between them. CDR1 and CDR2 (germline): MDHEN, SYDVKM. There are 13 residues in the CDR3. CDR3 sequence reads: CASSVVGGPEQYF. The CDR3 region has the DNA TGTGCCAGCAGTGTAGTCGGAGGACCCGAGCAGTACTTC.

This clone counts as medium-sized. The chain combines TRBV9 with TRBJ1-3, with D perhaps TRBD1 (5 bases). The CDR3 covers 16 residues. In germline, CDR1 is SGDLS, CDR2 YYNGEE. Between the trimmed V and J ends, which lost 3 bases and 0 bases, there was a span of 13 bases. For the CDR3, the DNA is TGTGCCAGCAGCGAAATCGCAGGGTCCTCTGGAAACACCATATATTTT. Amino acids: CASSEIAGSSGNTIYF.

This clone came up once. The gene calls are TRBV4-1 and TRBJ2-7; 7 bases are shared with TRBD2. The germline V gene encodes CDR1 MGHRA and CDR2 YSYEKL. V trimming: 3 bases; J trimming: 4 bases; junction bases outside the gene matches: 6. The CDR3 length is 14 residues. The CDR3 DNA reads TGCGCCAGCAGCCAGGGAGGGAGAGGGTACGAGCAGTACTTC. Protein: CASSQGGRGYEQYF.

This clone appeared many times. The CDR3 is CASSLGGTGGNTEAFF. The CDR3 nucleotides are TGTGCCAGCAGCCTCGGGGGGACAGGGGGGAACACTGAAGCTTTCTTT. This rearrangement joins TRBV28 to TRBJ1-1, with 11 bases identical to TRBD1. Germline CDR1 and CDR2: MDHEN and SYDVKM. J gave up 1 base and V 6 bases, and 7 bases lay outside the gene matches. The CDR3 is 16 amino acids.

A word on this clone: One end of the junction fails to match germline, which may point to a read error. The V call is TRBV5-1, the J call TRBJ1-2; D call uncertain. Germline values: CDR1 SGHRS, CDR2 YFSETQ. The CDR3 extends over 8 amino acids. For the CDR3, the DNA is TGCGCCAGCAGCTTGGAAGGCTTC. Translation: CASSLEGF.

In its sample, this clone was seen a few times. V and J are TRBV27 and TRBJ2-7, with 12 bases fitting TRBD1. The CDR3 contains 15 residues. Looked up from germline, CDR1 is MNHEY and CDR2 is SMNVEV (reference sequence). V shed 7 bases and J 3 bases; nucleotides not matched to a gene: 7. CDR3 bases: TGTGCCAGCAAGGGACAGGGGGCAGCCGGCTACGAGCAGTACTTC. Amino acid sequence: CASKGQGAAGYEQYF.

Many counts were recorded for this clone. J is TRBJ2-1 and V is TRBV30, with a weak D call TRBD2 (6 bases). Germline V gene sequence: CDR1 GTSNPN, CDR2 SVGIG (reference sequence). With 5 bases removed from V and 6 bases from J, the gap between germline ends came to 11 bases. This CDR3 is built from 12 residues. The DNA of the CDR3 is TGTGCCTGGGGGAGGCCTAGCAATGAGCAGTTCTTC. Protein: CAWGRPSNEQFF.

The V and J genes are TRBV30 and TRBJ2-7; D not certain. Trimming took off 0 bases at V and 4 bases at J, with 4 bases between the two ends. This CDR3 contains 11 residues. From germline, CDR1 is GTSNPN and CDR2 SVGIG (reference sequence). The CDR3 region is CAWSVGYEQYF. The DNA for the CDR3 is TGTGCCTGGAGTGTAGGGTACGAGCAGTACTTC.

This clone was seen repeatedly, ten times or more. The chain combines TRBV12-3 or TRBV12-4 with TRBJ2-5; the match to TRBD1 covers 8 bases. Losses at the gene ends were 3 bases for V and 4 bases for J; bases not matched to a gene: 1. The length of the CDR3 is 13 residues. CDR3 protein: CASSFGQGETQYF. CDR3 in DNA: TGTGCCAGCAGTTTTGGACAGGGAGAGACCCAGTACTTC.

There are many counts of this clone. The rearrangement uses TRBV2 and TRBJ2-1; a possible D gene is TRBD1 (6 bases). The germline V gene has CDR1 SNHLY and CDR2 FYNNEI. Trimming took 6 bases from V and 7 from J, leaving 25 bases between them. The CDR3 spans 17 residues. The DNA of the CDR3 is TGTGCCAGCAGCGCCAACCCCCGACGCCAGGGGAATAATGAGCAGTTCTTC. Its translation is CASSANPRRQGNNEQFF.

This clone was detected a few times. The genes are TRBV29-1 and TRBJ2-7; D perhaps matches TRBD2 (6 bases). Germline CDR1 and CDR2: SQVTM and ANQGSEA. The V gene lost 5 bases and the J gene lost 4 bases, with 12 bases spanning the gap. CDR3 length: 12 residues. The CDR3 DNA sequence: TGCAGCGTTAGGGGCCGGGGGTACGAGCAGTACTTC. It specifies CSVRGRGYEQYF.

V is TRBV19 and J is TRBJ2-1; D call uncertain. Trimming left V 3 bases short and J 7 bases short, with 7 bases between. The CDR3 is 12 amino acids. Germline loops: CDR1 LNHDA, CDR2 SQIVND (reference sequence). CDR3 in DNA: TGTGCCAGTAGTATCCCCTGGAATGAGCAGTTCTTC. Amino acids: CASSIPWNEQFF.

This clone came up many times. Possible read error: a much larger clone is one base away. The V and J genes are TRBV6-1 and TRBJ2-2; 10 bases are shared with TRBD2. V lost 6 bases to trimming and J lost 9 bases; unmatched junction nucleotides: 10. Germline values: CDR1 MNHNS, CDR2 SASEGT. CDR3 length: 15 amino acids. The CDR3 bases are TGTGCCAGCAGAGACGTAGCGGGAGGCTGGAGGGAGCTGTTTTTT. Translated, it gives CASRDVAGGWRELFF.

This clone was counted many times. The chain links TRBV4-1 to TRBJ2-3, with D possibly TRBD1 on 5 matching bases. This CDR3 spans 16 amino acids. Trimming removed 1 base at V and 5 bases at J, with 16 bases between. The V gene's germline CDR1 is MGHRA and CDR2 YSYEKL. CDR3 protein: CASSQGERGYIDTQYF. The CDR3 bases are TGCGCCAGCAGCCAAGGTGAAAGGGGATACATAGATACGCAGTATTTT.

This chain joins TRBV11-2 and TRBJ2-1; TRBD2 might be the D (6 bases). V was trimmed by 5 bases and J by 3 bases, leaving 11 bases between them. The CDR3 runs to 14 residues. Looked up from germline, CDR1 is SGHAT and CDR2 is FQNNGV. CDR3 loop: CASSGGTFYNEQFF. The CDR3 DNA is TGTGCCAGCAGCGGCGGGACCTTCTACAATGAGCAGTTCTTC. Looking up the rest from reference TRBV11-2 and TRBJ2-1 gives the full variable domain: EAGVAQSPRYKIIEKRQSVAFWCNPISGHATLYWYQQILGQGPKLLIQFQNNGVVDDSQLPKDRFSAERLKGVDSTLKIQPAKLEDSAVYLCASSGGTFYNEQFFGPGTRLTVL.

This clone was recorded at least ten times. This chain joins TRBV27 and TRBJ2-1; the D gene is possibly TRBD2 (5 bases). Germline CDR1 MNHEY, CDR2 SMNVEV (reference sequence). Trimming took 2 bases from V and 7 from J, leaving 6 bases between them. The CDR3 extends over 12 amino acids. CDR3 in amino acids: CASSLERNEQFF. CDR3 DNA sequence: TGTGCCAGCAGTTTAGAGCGGAATGAGCAGTTCTTC.

This clone was seen only a few times. The DNA of the CDR3 is TGTGCCAGCTCTTATACCGGTTATTACAATGAGCAGTTCTTC. Its translation: CASSYTGYYNEQFF. The gene calls are TRBV18 and TRBJ2-1; D unclear. From germline, CDR1 is KGHSH and CDR2 LQKENI. The CDR3 runs 14 residues. Trimming took 6 bases from V and 4 from J, leaving 13 bases between them.

The CDR3 region is CSARRGGSSYEQYF. CDR3 nucleotide sequence: TGCAGTGCTAGGAGGGGCGGGAGCTCCTACGAGCAGTACTTC. The rearrangement links TRBV20-1 to TRBJ2-7; 7 bases match TRBD2. V was clipped by 3 bases and J by 0 bases; unmatched bases: 5. Per germline, CDR1 DFQATT and CDR2 SNEGSKA (reference sequence). This CDR3 is 14 amino acids long.

About this clone itself: Compared with germline, one end of the junction differs, possibly owing to a read error. The chain combines TRBV11-2 with TRBJ1-1, with 11 nucleotides matching TRBD1. In germline, CDR1 is SGHAT, CDR2 FQNNGV. This CDR3 is built from 18 residues. The DNA of the CDR3 is TGTGCCAGTAGCTTAGTTTTGGGACAGGGGGGCAAGAACACTGAAGCTTTCTTT. The encoded protein is CASSLVLGQGGKNTEAFF.